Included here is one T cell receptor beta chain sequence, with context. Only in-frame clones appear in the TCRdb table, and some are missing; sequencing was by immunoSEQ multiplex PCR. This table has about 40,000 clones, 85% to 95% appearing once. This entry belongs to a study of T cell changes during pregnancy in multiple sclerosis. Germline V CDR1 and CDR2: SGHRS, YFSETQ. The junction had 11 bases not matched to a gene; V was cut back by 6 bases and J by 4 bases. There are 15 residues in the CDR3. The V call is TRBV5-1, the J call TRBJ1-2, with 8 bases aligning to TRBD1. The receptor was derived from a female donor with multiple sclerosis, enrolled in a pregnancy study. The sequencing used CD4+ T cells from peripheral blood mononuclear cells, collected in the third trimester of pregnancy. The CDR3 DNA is TGCGCCAGCACCCTGGACAGGGCTTCTTCCTATGGCTACACCTTC. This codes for CASTLDRASSYGYTF.